One and the same sample provided the 30 T cell receptor beta chains below, sequenced in a study of molecular identifiers for immune sequencing clone quantification. Each CDR3 protein gets one entry after TCRdb re-called the PCR reads with MiXCR. The table records approximately 550,000 distinct CDR3 sequences, about 22% of them present only once. Material for sequencing was naive CD8+ T cells from blood, with Jurkat cell RNA spiked in. This sample's subset: FACS-sorted CD8+CD4-CCR7+CD45RA+ naive T cells. These receptor sequences come from a human donor in good health. Some libraries in this study had Jurkat cell RNA spiked in.

This clonotype turned up a few times. The chain uses TRBV12-3 or TRBV12-4 and TRBJ2-3, with D perhaps matching TRBD1 (6 bases). Trimming shortened V by 6 bases and J by 2 bases, and 18 bases separated the two germline ends. CDR3 length: 16 residues. In DNA, the CDR3 is TGTGCCAGCAGCGTAACAGGGCCCGAAAACACAGATACGCAGTATTTT. Translated, it gives CASSVTGPENTDTQYF.

This clonotype has just one count. A read error is possible here, since a much larger clone lies one base away. This chain joins TRBV7-2 and TRBJ2-3; 8 nucleotides line up with TRBD2. The V gene's germline CDR1 is SGHTA and CDR2 FQGNSA. The length of the CDR3 is 15 residues. CDR3 DNA sequence: TGTGCCAGCAGCCCGGGACTAGTCTCATGGGATACGCGGTATTTT. Its protein product is CASSPGLVSWDTRYF.

This clonotype was counted only a few times. The CDR3 sequence is CVSTGMNTEAFF. The CDR3 region has the DNA TGTGTTTCGACGGGGATGAACACTGAAGCTTTCTTT. The chain joins TRBV19 to TRBJ1-1; no reliable D call. CDR1 is LNHDA, CDR2 SQIVND, per germline (reference sequence). The CDR3 is 12 residues long.

The gene calls are TRBV13 and TRBJ2-2; D call uncertain. V lost 4 bases, J lost 6 bases, and 15 bases lay in between. The CDR3 is 15 amino acids. Germline CDR1 PRHDT, CDR2 FYEKMQ (reference sequence). The CDR3 DNA reads TGTGCCAGCAGCTACGCCGTGGAAAGGGCCGGGGAGCTGTTTTTT. Its protein is CASSYAVERAGELFF.

This chain links TRBV2 with TRBJ2-7; D possibly matches TRBD1 or TRBD2 (5 bases each). This CDR3 has 14 amino acids. Germline V gives CDR1 SNHLY, CDR2 FYNNEI. Trimming removed 6 bases at V and 6 bases at J, with 18 bases between. In nucleotides, the CDR3 is TGTGCCAGCAGCCAAACCGGGGCAGTCTTCGAGCAGTACTTC. It yields the protein CASSQTGAVFEQYF.

A remark on this clonotype: The conserved closing phenylalanine or tryptophan is absent in this CDR3, likely reflecting a read error. The chain joins TRBV20-1 to TRBJ1-5; 7 bases agree with TRBD1. This CDR3 has 14 residues. The junction had 8 bases not matched to a gene; V was cut back by 5 bases and J by 4 bases. From germline, CDR1 is DFQATT and CDR2 SNEGSKA (reference sequence). CDR3 region: CSAERGQTNQPQHL. CDR3 nucleotide sequence: TGCAGTGCTGAAAGGGGGCAAACGAATCAGCCCCAGCATCTT.

This clonotype was counted many times. The chain's CDR3 is CASTIGLPYEQYF. The CDR3 DNA reads TGTGCCAGCACCATCGGCCTTCCGTACGAGCAGTACTTC. The rearrangement joins TRBV6-2 or TRBV6-3 to TRBJ2-7; D remains ambiguous. Trimming shortened V by 7 bases and J by 4 bases, and 14 bases separated the two germline ends. The CDR3 is made up of 13 amino acids. The germline V gene encodes CDR1 MNHEY and CDR2 SVGEGT.

The chain combines TRBV5-6 with TRBJ2-7; 9 bases agree with TRBD1. Trimming took 3 bases from V and 4 from J; bases not matched to a gene: 8. Germline-derived CDR1 and CDR2 are SGHDT and YYEEEE. This CDR3 comprises 15 residues. The CDR3 sequence is CASSSFGTGFYEQYF. The CDR3, as DNA: TGTGCCAGCAGCTCATTCGGGACAGGGTTTTACGAGCAGTACTTC.

V gene TRBV6-1 combines with J gene TRBJ1-5; perhaps TRBD1 as D (6 bases). Trimming pared 6 bases from V and 10 bases from J, leaving 22 bases between. The CDR3 has 15 amino acids. Germline assignment: CDR1 MNHNS and CDR2 SASEGT. The CDR3 protein is CASRRGAGSSLPQHF. The CDR3 nucleotides are TGTGCCAGCAGGAGGGGGGCAGGGTCTAGTCTACCCCAGCATTTT.

This clonotype was counted ten times or more. The rearrangement joins TRBV28 to TRBJ2-7; perhaps TRBD1 as D (5 bases). Per germline, CDR1 MDHEN and CDR2 SYDVKM. The V end was cut by 5 bases, the J end by 1 base, with 15 bases between. This CDR3 region has 15 residues. Here the CDR3 reads CASSQKHQGSYEQYF. The CDR3 DNA is TGTGCCAGCAGTCAAAAGCACCAGGGTTCCTACGAGCAGTACTTC.

Regarding this clonotype: A much more abundant neighbour one base away suggests this may be a read error. The rearrangement links TRBV6-5 to TRBJ2-2; D is unclear. The V gene lost 0 bases and the J gene lost 7 bases, with 6 bases spanning the gap. The germline V gene encodes CDR1 MNHEY and CDR2 SVGAGI. There are 13 residues in the CDR3. The CDR3 DNA sequence: TGTGCCAGCAGTTACTCGAAGGGCGGGGAGCTGTTTTTT. Protein product: CASSYSKGGELFF.

This chain links TRBV30 with TRBJ1-3; 7 nucleotides match TRBD1. Germline CDR1 GTSNPN, CDR2 SVGIG (reference sequence). This CDR3 has 13 amino acids. V lost 4 bases to trimming and J lost 6 bases; unmatched junction nucleotides: 6. This CDR3 reads CAWTRQGENTIYF. CDR3 DNA sequence: TGTGCCTGGACCAGACAGGGTGAAAACACCATATATTTT.

Here the CDR3 reads CAISNDRYSGNTIYF. CDR3 DNA sequence: TGTGCCATCAGTAACGACAGGTACTCTGGAAACACCATATATTTT. The chain joins TRBV10-3 to TRBJ1-3, with D maybe TRBD1 (6 bases). Germline V lookup: CDR1 ENHRY, CDR2 SYGVKD. The V and J ends lost 5 bases and 0 bases respectively, with 11 bases between them. The CDR3 sequence is 15 residues long.

This clonotype showed up many times. This chain links TRBV15 with TRBJ2-3; TRBD2 matches 7 bases. The germline V gene has CDR1 LNHNV and CDR2 YYDKDF (reference sequence). After removal of 5 bases from V and 4 bases from J, the junction contained 12 bases not matched to a gene. The CDR3 runs 16 residues. The CDR3 loop is CATSFHLAGGADTQYF. The CDR3 DNA is TGTGCCACCAGCTTTCACTTAGCGGGCGGCGCAGATACGCAGTATTTT. Combining the CDR3 with reference TRBV15 and TRBJ2-3 gives the whole variable domain DAMVIQNPRYQVTQFGKPVTLSCSQTLNHNVMYWYQQKSSQAPKLLFHYYDKDFNNEADTPDNFQSRRPNTSFCFLDIRSPGLGDTAMYLCATSFHLAGGADTQYFGPGTRLTVL.

This clonotype turned up a few times. This chain links TRBV13 with TRBJ2-5, with 8 nucleotides matching TRBD1. Germline V gives CDR1 PRHDT, CDR2 FYEKMQ (reference sequence). The V and J ends lost 4 bases and 7 bases, in that order; junction bases with no gene match: 5. The CDR3 has 13 amino acids. This CDR3 is CASSSGQGGTQYF. The CDR3 bases are TGTGCCAGCAGCTCCGGACAGGGAGGGACCCAGTACTTC.

This clonotype was recorded many times. This chain links TRBV25-1 with TRBJ2-4, with a tentative D call TRBD2 (5 bases). The CDR3 extends over 13 amino acids. Germline CDR1 and CDR2: MGHDK and SYGVNS. Trimming cost V 2 bases and J 11 bases, with 13 bases left between them. The DNA of the CDR3 is TGTGCCAGCAGTGAAACACCCCAGGAGGTTCAGTACTTC. This sequence encodes CASSETPQEVQYF. Based on the CDR3 plus reference TRBV25-1 and TRBJ2-4, the full variable domain is EADIYQTPRYLVIGTGKKITLECSQTMGHDKMYWYQQDPGMELHLIHYSYGVNSTEKGDLSSESTVSRIRTEHFPLTLESARPSHTSQYLCASSETPQEVQYFGAGTRLSVL.

Notes on this clonotype: This may be a read error: a much more frequent sequence differs by one nucleotide. DNA of the CDR3: TGTGCCTGGAGCCGAGGAACCGGGGAGCCGTTTTTT. Its protein is CAWSRGTGEPFF. The chain links TRBV30 to TRBJ2-2, with TRBD2 as a possible D gene (5 bases). Germline CDR1 GTSNPN, CDR2 SVGIG (reference sequence). This CDR3 spans 12 amino acids.

This clonotype was counted only a few times. The chain's CDR3 is CASSHLSSDGTYEQYF. Written as DNA, the CDR3 is TGCGCCAGCAGCCACCTATCCTCGGACGGGACCTACGAGCAGTACTTC. The chain is built from TRBV4-1 and TRBJ2-7, with a possible D match to TRBD2 (5 bases). The CDR3 loop spans 16 amino acids. Germline CDR1 is MGHRA and CDR2 is YSYEKL. Trimming pared 3 bases from V and 2 bases from J, leaving 17 bases between.

This clonotype was seen a handful of times. The chain couples TRBV4-1 to TRBJ2-7; D is ambiguous. V was pared by 1 base and J by 0 bases, with 13 bases between. The length of the CDR3 is 16 residues. CDR1 is MGHRA, CDR2 YSYEKL, per germline. In DNA form, the CDR3 reads TGCGCCAGCAGCCAAGCTTCCGCCGAATTCTCCTACGAGCAGTACTTC. It translates to CASSQASAEFSYEQYF.

The sample holds many counts of this clonotype. This chain uses TRBV29-1 with TRBJ2-2, with D possibly being TRBD1 (5 bases). Germline loops: CDR1 SQVTM, CDR2 ANQGSEA. V shed 1 base and J shed 6 bases, with 9 bases lying between them. The CDR3 is 13 residues long. CDR3 loop: CSVEGTRAGELFF. The CDR3 nucleotides read TGCAGCGTTGAAGGGACACGGGCCGGGGAGCTGTTTTTT.

The rearrangement uses TRBV7-6 and TRBJ1-5; the match to TRBD1 covers 10 bases. CDR1 and CDR2 (germline): SGHVS, FNYEAQ. V shed 5 bases, J shed 0 bases, and the junction held 4 bases outside the gene matches. The CDR3 spans 16 residues. This chain's CDR3 is CASSPDRGLSNQPQHF. CDR3 sequence (DNA): TGTGCCAGCAGCCCCGACAGGGGGCTTAGCAATCAGCCCCAGCATTTT.

This chain joins TRBV30 and TRBJ2-5; D not certain. Germline CDR1 is GTSNPN and CDR2 is SVGIG (reference sequence). Trimming removed 4 bases at V and 1 base at J, with 10 bases between. The CDR3 covers 13 residues. CDR3 in amino acids: CAWKVRTQETQYF. The CDR3, as DNA: TGTGCCTGGAAGGTCAGGACCCAAGAGACCCAGTACTTC.

With regard to this clonotype: A much larger clone lies one base from this, so it may be a read error. V and J are TRBV6-2 or TRBV6-3 and TRBJ2-3; 9 bases are a match to TRBD2. V shed 2 bases, J shed 4 bases, and the junction held 10 bases outside the gene matches. This CDR3 is 17 amino acids long. Germline CDR1 is MNHEY and CDR2 is SVGEGT. CDR3 sequence: CASSYPLDSGSADTQYF. In DNA form, the CDR3 reads TGTGCCAGCAGTTACCCCCTGGATAGCGGGAGTGCAGATACGCAGTATTTT.

This clonotype was found a few times. V gene TRBV5-1 combines with J gene TRBJ2-7; D is possibly TRBD2 (6 bases). Germline assignment: CDR1 SGHRS and CDR2 YFSETQ. With 1 base removed from V and 7 bases from J, the gap between germline ends came to 18 bases. The CDR3 length is 15 residues. The CDR3 DNA reads as TGCGCCAGCAGCTTGTATCGCGGGACCTTTGAGGAGCAGTACTTC. This codes for CASSLYRGTFEEQYF. The whole variable domain, remainder taken from reference TRBV5-1 and TRBJ2-7, is KAGVTQTPRYLIKTRGQQVTLSCSPISGHRSVSWYQQTPGQGLQFLFEYFSETQRNKGNFPGRFSGRQFSNSRSEMNVSTLELGDSALYLCASSLYRGTFEEQYFGPGTRLTVT.

This clonotype has a count of ten or more. The V and J genes are TRBV5-1 and TRBJ2-3, with 15 bases identical to TRBD2. J lost 3 bases, V lost 4 bases, and 6 bases had no gene match. The CDR3 covers 17 residues. Germline CDR1 and CDR2: SGHRS and YFSETQ. The CDR3 coding sequence is TGCGCCAGCAGCCAGGGACTAGCGGGGGGAACGACAGATACGCAGTATTTT. Protein: CASSQGLAGGTTDTQYF.

This chain connects TRBV28 to TRBJ1-2; D gene unclear. The germline V gene has CDR1 MDHEN and CDR2 SYDVKM. CDR3 length: 17 residues. Between the trimmed V and J ends, which lost 4 bases and 6 bases, there was a span of 24 bases. This CDR3 is CASSSAPIYTGSDGYTF. CDR3 DNA sequence: TGTGCCAGCAGTTCCGCACCCATTTATACGGGGAGCGATGGCTACACCTTC.

This clonotype has ten or more counts. The chain uses TRBV7-3 and TRBJ2-1; TRBD2 matches 7 bases. The CDR3 runs 16 residues. Germline V CDR1 and CDR2: SGHTA, FQGTGA. V lost 5 bases to trimming and J lost 1 base; unmatched junction nucleotides: 8. As DNA, the CDR3 is TGTGCCAGCAGCCTAATACTAGCGCGGTCCTACAATGAGCAGTTCTTC. It translates to CASSLILARSYNEQFF.

Turning to this clonotype: A much larger clone sits a single nucleotide away, making a read error possible. Given the absence of the conserved phenylalanine or tryptophan at the CDR3 end, a read error is likely. CDR3: CASSQEGQINTEAFS. CDR3 sequence (DNA): TGCGCCAGCAGCCAAGAGGGGCAGATAAACACTGAAGCTTTCTCT. The rearrangement links TRBV4-3 to TRBJ1-1, with a possible D match to TRBD1 (5 bases). The ends were cut back, 0 bases at V and 2 bases at J, with 10 bases in the middle. CDR1 is LGHNA, CDR2 YSLEER, per germline. The CDR3 extends over 15 amino acids.

The sample holds a few counts of this clonotype. The chain joins TRBV2 to TRBJ2-2; possibly TRBD2 for D (5 bases). Deletions cut 4 bases from V and 1 base from J, with 10 bases between. Germline V lookup: CDR1 SNHLY, CDR2 FYNNEI. The CDR3 runs 15 residues. CDR3 residues: CASSVWEKNTGELFF. In DNA, the CDR3 is TGTGCCAGCAGTGTTTGGGAGAAGAACACCGGGGAGCTGTTTTTT.

This clonotype was detected only once. The rearrangement uses TRBV18 and TRBJ2-3; 8 nucleotides match TRBD1. CDR1 and CDR2 from the germline V gene are KGHSH and LQKENI. The CDR3 totals 13 residues. V shed 8 bases, J shed 5 bases, and the junction held 6 bases outside the gene matches. The CDR3 loop reads CASGQGNLDTQYF. CDR3 nucleotide sequence: TGTGCCAGCGGACAGGGAAATTTAGATACGCAGTATTTT.